This T cell receptor (beta chain) was identified during a study of T cell changes during pregnancy in multiple sclerosis. TCRdb's table, derived via immunoSEQ multiplex PCR, lists solely in-frame clones and lacks some. The sample holds about 100,000 clones, 85% to 95% seen once. V shed 4 bases and J 1 base; nucleotides not matched to a gene: 4. Germline lookup yields CDR1 SGHRS and CDR2 YFSETQ. The CDR3 extends over 16 amino acids. The rearrangement uses TRBV5-1 and TRBJ1-3; 11 nucleotides line up with TRBD1. The source of this sequence is a female donor with multiple sclerosis, enrolled in a pregnancy study. The sequencing here drew on peripheral blood, taken in the first trimester of pregnancy. This chain's CDR3 is CASSPGQGVSGNTIYF. For the CDR3, the DNA is TGCGCCAGCAGCCCGGGACAGGGGGTTTCTGGAAACACCATATATTTT.